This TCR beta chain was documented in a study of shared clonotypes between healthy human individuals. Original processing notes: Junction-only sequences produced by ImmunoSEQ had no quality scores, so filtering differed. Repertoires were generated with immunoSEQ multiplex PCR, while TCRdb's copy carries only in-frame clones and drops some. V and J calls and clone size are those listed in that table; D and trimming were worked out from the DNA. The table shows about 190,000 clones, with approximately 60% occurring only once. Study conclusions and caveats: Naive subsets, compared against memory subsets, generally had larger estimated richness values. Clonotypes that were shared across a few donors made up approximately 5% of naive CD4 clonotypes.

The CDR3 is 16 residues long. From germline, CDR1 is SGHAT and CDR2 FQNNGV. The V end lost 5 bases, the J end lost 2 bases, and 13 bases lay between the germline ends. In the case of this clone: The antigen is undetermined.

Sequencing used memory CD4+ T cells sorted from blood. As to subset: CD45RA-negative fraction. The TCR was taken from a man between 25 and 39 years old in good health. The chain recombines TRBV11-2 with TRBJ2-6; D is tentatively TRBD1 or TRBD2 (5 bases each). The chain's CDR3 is CASSALGVAGANVLTF. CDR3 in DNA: TGTGCCAGCAGCGCCCTGGGGGTAGCTGGGGCCAACGTCCTGACTTTC.